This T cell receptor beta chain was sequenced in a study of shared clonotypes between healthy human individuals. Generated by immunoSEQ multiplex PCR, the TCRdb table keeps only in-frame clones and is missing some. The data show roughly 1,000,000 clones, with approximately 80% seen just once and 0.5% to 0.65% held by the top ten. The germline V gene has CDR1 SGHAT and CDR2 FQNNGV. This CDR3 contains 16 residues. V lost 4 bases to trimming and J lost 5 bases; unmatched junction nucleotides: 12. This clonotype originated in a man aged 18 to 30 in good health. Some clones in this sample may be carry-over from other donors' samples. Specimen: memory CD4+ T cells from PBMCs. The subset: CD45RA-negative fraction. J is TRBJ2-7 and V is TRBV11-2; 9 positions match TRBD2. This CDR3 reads CASSSPGAGGLHEQYF. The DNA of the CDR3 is TGTGCCAGCAGCTCCCCTGGGGCGGGAGGGCTCCACGAGCAGTACTTC.